This record covers a single TCR beta chain. The source of the sample is a study of blood T cell repertoires in COVID-19. On the study more broadly: The samples span acute and convalescent COVID-19 from the United States, Italy and Spain.

CDR3 size: 13 residues. The J segment lost 4 bases and the V segment lost 6 bases, leaving 4 bases of the junction unmatched. In germline, CDR1 is MNHEY, CDR2 SVGAGI. In the authors' methods: The assay estimated nucleated cells by amplifying reference gene primers. Only in-frame clones appear in the TCRdb table, and some are missing; sequencing was by immunoSEQ multiplex PCR. Clone size and the V and J calls come from that table; the DNA yielded D and trimming. The table includes around 280,000 clones, around 88% detected once. Sequences were obtained from peripheral blood. The sequence was collected from a woman in her twenties or thirties who had recovered from COVID-19. This sequence joins TRBV6-5 and TRBJ2-7; TRBD1 matches at 9 bases. The CDR3 sequence is CASRQGQGYEQYF. CDR3 bases: TGTGCCAGCAGACAGGGACAGGGATACGAGCAGTACTTC.